Each of the 10 T cell receptor beta chains below was sequenced from the same sample in a study of identical twins' blood T cells (dated by TCRdb to about 2013). Library construction relied on 5' RACE. The run used an Illumina Genome Analyzer IIx. The raw public data were reprocessed by TCRdb itself: fastp quality trimming at Q25, MiXCR clonotype calling, in-frame beta chains only. Entries are consolidated by CDR3 protein sequence, retaining the most common genes and DNA. The sample table lists a few hundred thousand distinct CDR3 sequences, approximately 30% of them with a count of one. Jointly, the top ten make up roughly 6.1% of the sample. The source material was PBMCs. The receptors were sampled from a woman between 18 and 55 years old in good health.

This clonotype was seen more than once but under ten times. This chain uses TRBV5-6 with TRBJ1-6; no definite D call. Germline lookup yields CDR1 SGHDT and CDR2 YYEEEE. Between the trimmed V and J ends, which lost 4 bases and 5 bases, there was a span of 10 bases. There are 14 residues in the CDR3. The CDR3 here is CASSRTGHNSPLHF. In nucleotides, the CDR3 is TGTGCCAGCAGCCGGACGGGCCATAATTCACCCCTCCACTTT. Drawing the rest from reference TRBV5-6 and TRBJ1-6, the complete variable domain is DAGVTQSPTHLIKTRGQQVTLRCSPKSGHDTVSWYQQALGQGPQFIFQYYEEEERQRGNFPDRFSGHQFPNYSSELNVNALLLGDSALYLCASSRTGHNSPLHFGNGTRLTVT.

This clonotype has more than one count but fewer than ten. The chain couples TRBV20-1 to TRBJ2-7, with TRBD1 matching over 8 bases. There are 12 residues in the CDR3. Trimming cost V 4 bases and J 6 bases; bases outside gene matches: 5. CDR1 DFQATT and CDR2 SNEGSKA come from the germline V gene (reference sequence). Written as DNA, the CDR3 is TGCAGTGCTATACTAGACAGGGGCGAGCAGTACTTC. Translated: CSAILDRGEQYF.

This chain uses TRBV6-5 with TRBJ2-2; the D is unclear. CDR1 is MNHEY and CDR2 is SVGAGI in the germline V gene. CDR3 length equals 11 residues. This chain's CDR3 is CPGSFSGELFF. The DNA of the CDR3 is TGTCCCGGCAGTTTCTCCGGGGAGCTGTTTTTT.

About this clonotype itself: Likely a read error: the CDR3 ends without its conserved phenylalanine or tryptophan. The chain employs TRBV6-5 and TRBJ1-1; D is unresolved. Per the germline V gene, CDR1 is MNHEY and CDR2 is SVGAGI. This CDR3 has 15 amino acids. V was trimmed by 0 bases and J by 0 bases, leaving 8 bases between them. CDR3 sequence (DNA): TGTGCCAGCAGTTACTCTGCGGTTGTGAACACTGAAGCTTTCTCT. This translates into CASSYSAVVNTEAFS.

A word on this clonotype: An end of the junction differs from the germline gene, which may be a read error. The CDR3 here is CASSHLRGQGNTTYF. DNA for the CDR3: TGTGCCAGCAGCCATCTCAGGGGGCAAGGAAACACCACATATTTT. The V call is TRBV7-2, the J call TRBJ1-3; 8 bases map to TRBD1. This CDR3 has 15 residues. From germline, CDR1 is SGHTA and CDR2 FQGNSA.

The chain recombines TRBV20-1 with TRBJ1-1, with TRBD1 matching over 8 bases. This CDR3 region has 17 residues. V dropped 0 bases and J dropped 1; count of bases not matched to a gene: 10. Germline CDR1 is DFQATT and CDR2 is SNEGSKA (reference sequence). The CDR3 spells CSARDARGQEGNTEAFF. CDR3 in DNA: TGCAGTGCTAGAGATGCCAGGGGGCAAGAGGGGAACACTGAAGCTTTCTTT.

As regards this clonotype: One junction end does not reproduce the germline sequence, and a read error may be involved. The chain is built from TRBV29-1 and TRBJ2-3, with D perhaps TRBD2 (5 bases). The length of the CDR3 is 14 residues. Looked up from germline, CDR1 is SQVTM and CDR2 is ANQGSEA. CDR3 bases: TGCAGCGTTGGGAAGGGCCCTAGCAGAGATACGCAGTATTTT. Protein sequence: CSVGKGPSRDTQYF.

This chain connects TRBV20-1 to TRBJ1-2; D is possibly TRBD1 (5 bases). In germline, CDR1 is DFQATT, CDR2 SNEGSKA (reference sequence). The V end was cut by 0 bases, the J end by 3 bases, with 14 bases between. The CDR3 length is 15 residues. The CDR3, as DNA: TGCAGTGCTAGAGATCTTAGGGGTTATGACTATGGCTACACCTTC. Translated, it gives CSARDLRGYDYGYTF.

The chain links TRBV7-9 to TRBJ1-6, with D tentatively TRBD1 (5 bases). The CDR3 is made up of 15 amino acids. In germline, CDR1 is SEHNR, CDR2 FQNEAQ (reference sequence). Trimming cost V 2 bases and J 8 bases, with 13 bases left between them. CDR3 coding DNA: TGTGCCAGCAGCTTAAACCAGGGCACCTATTCACCCCTCCACTTT. Translated: CASSLNQGTYSPLHF.

The rearrangement joins TRBV19 to TRBJ1-1, with 7 positions matching TRBD1. The V segment lost 3 bases and the J segment 4 bases; nucleotides outside the gene matches: 2. Germline V gene data show CDR1 as LNHDA and CDR2 as SQIVND (reference sequence). The CDR3 runs 13 residues. CDR3 coding DNA: TGTGCCAGTAGTATCGACAGGGTCACTGAAGCTTTCTTT. This translates into CASSIDRVTEAFF. Looking up the rest from reference TRBV19 and TRBJ1-1 gives the full variable domain: DGGITQSPKYLFRKEGQNVTLSCEQNLNHDAMYWYRQDPGQGLRLIYYSQIVNDFQKGDIAEGYSVSREKKESFPLTVTSAQKNPTAFYLCASSIDRVTEAFFGQGTRLTVV.